This T cell receptor (beta chain) was recovered during a study of molecular identifiers for immune sequencing clone quantification. Listed TCR primers, together with previously described methods, were used for the bulk TCR libraries. TCRdb fed the PCR reads into MiXCR, producing one record per CDR3 protein. The table has around 470,000 distinct CDR3 sequences, 20% to 25% seen once. Trimming removed 0 bases at V and 1 base at J, with 9 bases between. Germline assignment: CDR1 SGHAT and CDR2 FQNNGV. This CDR3 region has 15 residues. This clonotype showed up just a few times. Its antigen remains unknown. When naive CD8 T cells were sorted, they were gated as CD8+CD4-CCR7+CD45RA+. Study observations and caveats: Reportedly, one cell's Jurkat TCR RNA was detected within 1,100,000 naive CD8 cells.

Sequencing was carried out using naive CD8+ T cells from blood, with Jurkat cell RNA spiked in. Noted subset: FACS-sorted CD8+CD4-CCR7+CD45RA+ naive T cells. The chain uses TRBV11-2 and TRBJ2-5; no definite D call. The clonotype comes from a human donor in good health. Some libraries in this study had Jurkat cell RNA spiked in. Here the CDR3 DNA reads TGTGCCAGCAGCTTAGATACCGGCGGCCAAGAGACCCAGTACTTC. This codes for CASSLDTGGQETQYF.